This TCR beta chain was recorded in a study of blood T cell repertoires in COVID-19. Turning to the study itself: Samples of COVID-19 (acute and convalescent) were obtained from the United States, Italy and Spain. PBMCs, B-cell-depleted T cells, or T cells provided the cDNA or gDNA that made up the material.

Germline CDR1 SGHRS, CDR2 YFSETQ. J lost 6 bases, V lost 1 base, and 4 bases had no gene match. The CDR3 runs to 15 residues. In the study's own analysis: Reference gene primer amplification in the assay estimated nucleated cell counts. This table comes from immunoSEQ multiplex PCR, and its TCRdb copy is limited to in-frame clones, with some not included. V and J calls and clone size are copied from that table; D and trimming were computed from the DNA. The sample contains 200,000 to 250,000 clones, 84% of which appear only once. Input material: peripheral blood. The TCR was taken from a man aged 50-60 years with acute or convalescent COVID-19. The chain joins TRBV5-1 to TRBJ2-7, with 13 nucleotides matching TRBD2. CDR3 loop: CASSLWGLAGSEQYF. The CDR3, as DNA: TGCGCCAGCAGCTTGTGGGGACTAGCGGGAAGCGAGCAGTACTTC.